Sequencing of this TCR beta chain was carried out in a study of T cells in Graves' hyperthyroidism and ophthalmopathy. Study findings and constraints: Ophthalmopathy and stable hyperthyroidism were separated by a 13 V-J model.

Trimming left V 4 bases short and J 2 bases short, with 17 bases between. The CDR3 extends over 16 amino acids. Ten or more counts support this clonotype. No antigen is known for it. Researchers amplified the TCR beta CDR3 regions from RNA transcripts. HTBI primers drove first-round RT-PCR of the TCR CDR3. TCRdb passed the multiplex PCR reads through MiXCR, listing each CDR3 protein once. The sample carries about 710,000 distinct CDR3 sequences, around 15% recorded once. Hyperthyroidism in the patients, aged 18 to 65, was newly diagnosed and under 2 months in duration. Fresh peripheral blood, approximately 9.6 ml, yielded the PBMCs.

The sample consisted of blood. The chain couples TRBV12-3 or TRBV12-4 to TRBJ2-5; perhaps D is TRBD1 or TRBD2 (6 bases each). This TCR was sampled from a man between 18 and 35 years old with Graves' hyperthyroidism. CDR3 amino acids: CASSSGAGGVQETQYF. The CDR3 bases are TGTGCCAGCAGTTCGGGGGCCGGAGGGGTTCAAGAGACCCAGTACTTC.